Listed here are 26 T cell receptor beta chains from one sample, sequenced in a study of immune cell composition in non-small cell lung cancer. Libraries were prepared by immunoSEQ multiplex PCR; TCRdb keeps only in-frame clonotypes and omits some of them. The data hold 5,000 to 7,500 clones, with approximately 80% observed a single time. The sample was lung tumor tissue. Receptors originate from a human donor with non-small cell lung cancer.

The chain has TRBV7-8 and TRBJ1-3; possible D gene TRBD1, 6 bases. The V end lost 5 bases, the J end lost 8 bases, and 13 bases lay between the germline ends. CDR3 length equals 13 residues. Germline assignment: CDR1 SGHVS and CDR2 FQNEAQ. Here the CDR3 reads CASSLQGKDTIYF. The CDR3 DNA sequence: TGTGCCAGCAGCCTTCAGGGGAAGGACACCATATATTTT.

The chain is built from TRBV5-6 and TRBJ2-1; 13 positions agree with TRBD2. The CDR3 totals 16 residues. V gave up 5 bases and J gave up 5 bases; unmatched junction bases: 7. Germline CDR1 and CDR2: SGHDT and YYEEEE. The CDR3 loop reads CASRTPGLAGNNEQFF. In nucleotides, the CDR3 is TGTGCCAGCAGGACACCGGGACTAGCGGGGAACAATGAGCAGTTCTTC. Using reference TRBV5-6 and TRBJ2-1 for the parts outside the CDR3, the full variable domain is DAGVTQSPTHLIKTRGQQVTLRCSPKSGHDTVSWYQQALGQGPQFIFQYYEEEERQRGNFPDRFSGHQFPNYSSELNVNALLLGDSALYLCASRTPGLAGNNEQFFGPGTRLTVL.

The chain recombines TRBV5-1 with TRBJ1-2, with 9 bases fitting TRBD1. Per germline, CDR1 SGHRS and CDR2 YFSETQ. J was trimmed by 7 bases and V by 6 bases; bases with no gene match: 22. The length of the CDR3 is 18 residues. The CDR3 sequence is CASNGGVGRTGEGRGYTF. The CDR3 DNA follows: TGCGCCAGCAATGGCGGGGTAGGGCGGACAGGGGAAGGCCGTGGCTACACCTTC.

The V call is TRBV7-2, the J call TRBJ1-2, with TRBD1 matching 9 bases. The germline V gene has CDR1 SGHTA and CDR2 FQGNSA. This CDR3 spans 13 amino acids. Trimming removed 5 bases from V and 7 bases from J; junction bases left unmatched: 5. The CDR3 region has the DNA TGTGCCAGCAGCCCGGGACAGGGTCGTGGCTACACCTTC. Its protein product is CASSPGQGRGYTF.

The genes are TRBV7-8 and TRBJ2-5; perhaps TRBD1 as D (5 bases). V lost 6 bases, J lost 2 bases, and 13 bases lay in between. This CDR3 has 14 residues. The V gene's germline CDR1 is SGHVS and CDR2 FQNEAQ. The CDR3 is CASRWTSGQETQYF. In nucleotides, the CDR3 is TGTGCCAGCAGGTGGACATCAGGACAAGAGACCCAGTACTTC.

V is TRBV7-2 and J is TRBJ1-3; D possibly corresponds to TRBD1 (6 bases). Germline V lookup: CDR1 SGHTA, CDR2 FQGNSA. There are 14 residues in the CDR3. Trimming removed 2 bases at V and 11 bases at J, with 16 bases between. The CDR3 here is CASSLKQGGDAIYF. The CDR3 region has the DNA TGTGCCAGCAGCTTAAAACAGGGAGGGGACGCCATATATTTT.

The rearrangement links TRBV2 to TRBJ1-5; perhaps TRBD1 as D (6 bases). Trimming took 7 bases from V and 0 from J, leaving 13 bases between them. Germline V gene data show CDR1 as SNHLY and CDR2 as FYNNEI. The CDR3 runs to 15 residues. The CDR3 spells CASTLDSHSNQPQHF. The CDR3 nucleotides read TGTGCCAGCACCCTGGACAGTCATAGCAATCAGCCCCAGCATTTT. The full variable domain, its missing parts supplied by reference TRBV2 and TRBJ1-5, is EPEVTQTPSHQVTQMGQEVILRCVPISNHLYFYWYRQILGQKVEFLVSFYNNEISEKSEIFDDQFSVERPDGSNFTLKIRSTKLEDSAMYFCASTLDSHSNQPQHFGDGTRLSIL.

V gene TRBV28 combines with J gene TRBJ2-7, with TRBD2 matching 8 bases. CDR1 and CDR2 (germline): MDHEN, SYDVKM. CDR3 length: 13 amino acids. With V trimmed by 10 bases and J by 6 bases, 11 bases remained unmatched. The CDR3 is CATWGVAGSEQYF. CDR3 nucleotide sequence: TGTGCCACATGGGGGGTAGCGGGATCCGAGCAGTACTTC.

This chain links TRBV5-5 with TRBJ1-6, with TRBD1 identical over 7 bases. Germline CDR1 reads SGHKS; CDR2 reads YYEKEE (reference sequence). This CDR3 is 14 amino acids long. Trimming cost V 3 bases and J 10 bases; bases outside gene matches: 7. In DNA, the CDR3 is TGTGCCAGCAGCTCGAGACAGGGAAGATCACCCCTCCACTTT. Encoded protein: CASSSRQGRSPLHF.

This clone was seen only a few times. V gene TRBV15 combines with J gene TRBJ1-4; tentative D call: TRBD1 (5 bases). V was shortened by 1 base and J by 8 bases, with 14 bases between the two germline ends. The CDR3 extends over 15 amino acids. Per germline, CDR1 LNHNV and CDR2 YYDKDF (reference sequence). The CDR3 bases are TGTGCCACCAGCAGAGGTTCCAGGGAGGCGGAAAAACTGTTTTTT. Protein: CATSRGSREAEKLFF.

Comment on this clone: This specimen includes other DNA sequences encoding the same CDR3. The chain employs TRBV10-3 and TRBJ1-4; D possibly corresponds to TRBD1 (6 bases). V was trimmed by 3 bases and J by 3 bases, leaving 8 bases between them. Germline values: CDR1 ENHRY, CDR2 SYGVKD. The CDR3 totals 14 residues. The CDR3 region has the DNA TGTGCCATCAGTGATCCAGGGGCTAATGAAAAACTGTTTTTT. Translating it yields CAISDPGANEKLFF.

The rearrangement joins TRBV5-1 to TRBJ2-5; 8 nucleotides align to TRBD2. The V segment lost 3 bases and the J segment 3 bases; nucleotides outside the gene matches: 10. This CDR3 contains 16 residues. The V gene's germline CDR1 is SGHRS and CDR2 YFSETQ. CDR3 protein: CASSSAGTSIEETQYF. The CDR3 nucleotides are TGCGCCAGCAGCTCCGCCGGGACTAGTATAGAAGAGACCCAGTACTTC.

This clone was seen a few times. The chain has TRBV27 and TRBJ1-2, with 9 bases matching TRBD1. V shed 5 bases and J 3 bases; nucleotides not matched to a gene: 13. Germline-derived CDR1 and CDR2 are MNHEY and SMNVEV (reference sequence). The CDR3 spans 17 residues. CDR3 loop: CASSLGQGYKGHYGYTF. In DNA form, the CDR3 reads TGTGCCAGCAGTCTTGGACAGGGGTATAAGGGGCACTATGGCTACACCTTC.

This chain uses TRBV7-9 with TRBJ1-2; the match to TRBD1 covers 9 bases. The CDR3 loop spans 15 amino acids. With V trimmed by 5 bases and J by 4 bases, 8 bases remained unmatched. The germline gives CDR1 SEHNR, CDR2 FQNEAQ (reference sequence). This chain's CDR3 is CASSADRGRVYGYTF. CDR3 coding DNA: TGTGCCAGCAGCGCGGACAGGGGTAGGGTCTATGGCTACACCTTC.

This clone was picked up one time. V usage is TRBV5-6 and J usage is TRBJ2-7; a possible D gene is TRBD2 (5 bases). From germline, CDR1 is SGHDT and CDR2 YYEEEE. The CDR3 sequence is 16 residues long. V lost 3 bases and J 3 bases, leaving 19 bases between the germline ends. The CDR3 coding sequence is TGTGCCAGCAGCTACCTCTTGAGCGGAACTTACTACGAGCAGTACTTC. It is translated as CASSYLLSGTYYEQYF.

The J gene is TRBJ1-2, the V gene TRBV4-3; D gene ambiguous. Trimming pared 0 bases from V and 1 base from J, leaving 12 bases between. CDR1 LGHNA and CDR2 YSLEER come from the germline V gene. The CDR3 sequence is 16 residues long. CDR3 DNA sequence: TGCGCCAGCAGCCAAGAATTAGCGTCAGTTAACTATGGCTACACCTTC. The encoded protein is CASSQELASVNYGYTF.

The CDR3 loop is CASSPGLAGAGGTQYF. CDR3 nucleotides: TGTGCCAGCAGCCCCGGACTAGCGGGGGCCGGGGGGACCCAGTACTTC. The chain is built from TRBV7-3 and TRBJ2-5, with TRBD2 matching 13 bases. CDR1 is SGHTA and CDR2 is FQGTGA in the germline V gene. This CDR3 has 16 residues. The V segment lost 5 bases and the J segment 7 bases; nucleotides outside the gene matches: 10. The full variable domain, completed using reference TRBV7-3 and TRBJ2-5, is GAGVSQTPSNKVTEKGKYVELRCDPISGHTALYWYRQSLGQGPEFLIYFQGTGAADDSGLPNDRFFAVRPEGSVSTLKIQRTERGDSAVYLCASSPGLAGAGGTQYFGPGTRLLVL.

The chain uses TRBV27 and TRBJ2-7; 8 bases map to TRBD1. Germline-derived CDR1 and CDR2 are MNHEY and SMNVEV (reference sequence). After removal of 2 bases from V and 7 bases from J, the junction contained 10 bases not matched to a gene. The CDR3 is made up of 15 amino acids. This CDR3 reads CASSLRAGGAWEQYF. The CDR3 coding sequence is TGTGCCAGCAGTTTAAGGGCAGGGGGCGCGTGGGAGCAGTACTTC.

V gene TRBV19 combines with J gene TRBJ2-7; TRBD1 aligns across 9 bases. The trim removed 4 bases at V and 0 bases at J, leaving 16 bases unmatched. This CDR3 spans 19 amino acids. Germline loops: CDR1 LNHDA, CDR2 SQIVND (reference sequence). The DNA for the CDR3 is TGTGCCAGTAGTACCTCATGGGACAGGGAGAATCCCCTCTCCTACGAGCAGTACTTC. Translating it yields CASSTSWDRENPLSYEQYF. The full variable domain, completed using reference TRBV19 and TRBJ2-7, is DGGITQSPKYLFRKEGQNVTLSCEQNLNHDAMYWYRQDPGQGLRLIYYSQIVNDFQKGDIAEGYSVSREKKESFPLTVTSAQKNPTAFYLCASSTSWDRENPLSYEQYFGPGTRLTVT.

This chain connects TRBV29-1 to TRBJ2-3, with D possibly being TRBD2 (5 bases). The CDR3 loop spans 14 amino acids. Looked up from germline, CDR1 is SQVTM and CDR2 is ANQGSEA. Trimming took 7 bases from V and 4 from J, leaving 18 bases between them. CDR3 in amino acids: CSAEGVWAPDTQYF. For the CDR3, the DNA is TGCAGCGCCGAGGGCGTTTGGGCCCCAGATACGCAGTATTTT.

The chain uses TRBV5-1 and TRBJ1-4; D may be TRBD1 (5 bases). The CDR3 runs 17 residues. Trimming left V 3 bases short and J 13 bases short, with 28 bases between. CDR1 and CDR2 (germline): SGHRS, YFSETQ. This chain's CDR3 is CASSSTAGNWGEKLLFF. For the CDR3, the DNA is TGCGCCAGCAGCTCGACAGCGGGCAATTGGGGAGAGAAGTTACTGTTTTTT.

The CDR3 protein is CASRSRGAGGTEAFF. Written as DNA, the CDR3 is TGTGCCAGCAGGTCCCGCGGGGCAGGGGGCACTGAAGCTTTCTTT. This sequence joins TRBV6-6 and TRBJ1-1; 7 bases fit TRBD1. Germline V gene lookup returns CDR1 MNHNY and CDR2 SVGAGI (reference sequence). This CDR3 spans 15 amino acids. With 6 bases clipped from V and 4 bases from J, the junction kept 11 bases outside the gene matches.

The chain recombines TRBV5-6 with TRBJ1-1; the match to TRBD1 covers 7 bases. Germline V lookup: CDR1 SGHDT, CDR2 YYEEEE. V dropped 0 bases and J dropped 1; count of bases not matched to a gene: 3. The CDR3 loop spans 15 amino acids. The CDR3 is CASSLGAGGNTEAFF. The CDR3 DNA follows: TGTGCCAGCAGCTTGGGAGCAGGGGGGAACACTGAAGCTTTCTTT.

This sequence joins TRBV4-1 and TRBJ2-1; TRBD1 is a possible D gene (7 bases). Trimming left V 2 bases short and J 2 bases short, with 19 bases between. CDR1 and CDR2 from the germline V gene are MGHRA and YSYEKL. The CDR3 extends over 18 amino acids. CDR3: CASSQKGAGQGAYNEQFF. The CDR3 nucleotides are TGCGCCAGCAGCCAAAAGGGGGCGGGGCAGGGGGCCTACAATGAGCAGTTCTTC.

The chain joins TRBV27 to TRBJ1-2, with TRBD1 matching 7 bases. CDR1 and CDR2 (germline): MNHEY, SMNVEV (reference sequence). The CDR3 spans 14 residues. Unmatched junction bases numbered 7, after V lost 5 bases and J lost 4 bases. The CDR3 region has the DNA TGTGCCAGCAGTCATACAGGGGATGGCTATGGCTACACCTTC. It specifies CASSHTGDGYGYTF.

This rearrangement joins TRBV29-1 to TRBJ2-5; TRBD2 agrees at 12 bases. The CDR3 is 16 residues long. The germline V gene encodes CDR1 SQVTM and CDR2 ANQGSEA. V shed 4 bases, J shed 2 bases, and the junction held 8 bases outside the gene matches. CDR3 nucleotides: TGCAGCGTTGGGGAAGGACTAGCGGGACCACAAGAGACCCAGTACTTC. Translated: CSVGEGLAGPQETQYF.